This record looks at one T cell receptor beta chain sequence and its context. As yet, its antigen is unknown. The sample belongs to a study of a mutant IDH1 vaccine in newly diagnosed glioma. Study-wide background: Treatment recipients were approximately 60% male and about 40% female, and their mean age was roughly 44 years. Standard pretreatment was either radiotherapy, temozolomide, or, for most, radiochemotherapy with temozolomide.

Time point reported: baseline, week 1 (first vaccination visit). Documented treatment: pre-vaccination baseline after standard-of-care therapy. Astrocytomas that were new, WHO grade 3 or 4, IDH1-mutant and ATRX-lost were present in the donors. Whole-study findings and limits: Across multiple MHC alleles, almost 95% of patients had vaccine-induced responses.

Germline assignment: CDR1 SQVTM and CDR2 ANQGSEA. CDR3 length equals 12 residues. V lost 3 bases, J lost 4 bases, and 9 bases lay in between. Assay: immunoSEQ multiplex PCR; the TCRdb copy retains only in-frame clones and omits some. Of 85,000 to 100,000 clones detected, 83% appear once; the ten largest clones hold roughly 7.1%. The material was PBMCs, obtained from a glioma patient treated with radiotherapy, temozolomide or both. J is TRBJ1-2 and V is TRBV29-1; no reliable D call. This clonotype was obtained from a woman aged 45-65 years with glioma. The CDR3 sequence is CSVDVTSYGYTF. The CDR3 nucleotides are TGCAGCGTTGACGTGACAAGCTATGGCTACACCTTC.